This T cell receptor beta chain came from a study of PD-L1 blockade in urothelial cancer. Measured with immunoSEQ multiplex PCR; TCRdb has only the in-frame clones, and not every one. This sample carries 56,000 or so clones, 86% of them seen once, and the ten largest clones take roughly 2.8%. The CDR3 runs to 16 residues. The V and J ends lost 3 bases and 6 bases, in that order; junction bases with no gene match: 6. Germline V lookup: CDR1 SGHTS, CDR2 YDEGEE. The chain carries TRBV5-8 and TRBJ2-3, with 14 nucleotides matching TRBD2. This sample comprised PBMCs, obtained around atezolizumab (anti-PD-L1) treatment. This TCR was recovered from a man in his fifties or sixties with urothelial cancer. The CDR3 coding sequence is TGTGCCAGCAGCTCCGGGACTAGCGGGAGAGGCGATACGCAGTATTTT. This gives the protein CASSSGTSGRGDTQYF.